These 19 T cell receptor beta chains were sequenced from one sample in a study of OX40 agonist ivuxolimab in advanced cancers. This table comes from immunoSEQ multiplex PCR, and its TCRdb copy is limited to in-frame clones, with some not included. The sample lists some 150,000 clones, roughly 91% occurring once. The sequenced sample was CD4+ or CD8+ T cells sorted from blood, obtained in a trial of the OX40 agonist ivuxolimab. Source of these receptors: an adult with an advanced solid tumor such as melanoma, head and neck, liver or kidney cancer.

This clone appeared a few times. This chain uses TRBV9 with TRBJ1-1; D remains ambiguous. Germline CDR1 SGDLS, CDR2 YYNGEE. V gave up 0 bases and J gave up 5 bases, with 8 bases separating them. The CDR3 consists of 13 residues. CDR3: CASSVEVGTEAFF. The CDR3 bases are TGTGCCAGCAGCGTAGAGGTGGGAACTGAAGCTTTCTTT.

In DNA form, the CDR3 reads TGTGCCAGCAGCCTCCGGGACACCGACTACAATGAGCAGTTCTTC. It encodes CASSLRDTDYNEQFF. The chain is built from TRBV13 and TRBJ2-1, with a possible D match to TRBD1 (6 bases). In germline, CDR1 is PRHDT, CDR2 FYEKMQ (reference sequence). Trimming removed 5 bases at V and 3 bases at J, with 14 bases between. This CDR3 has 15 residues.

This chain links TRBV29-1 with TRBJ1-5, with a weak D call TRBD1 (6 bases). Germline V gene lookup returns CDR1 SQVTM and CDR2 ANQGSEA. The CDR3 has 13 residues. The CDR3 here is CSRDRTNNQPQHF. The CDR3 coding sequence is TGCAGTCGAGACAGGACTAACAATCAGCCCCAGCATTTT. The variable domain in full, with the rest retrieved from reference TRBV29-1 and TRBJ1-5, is SAVISQKPSRDICQRGTSLTIQCQVDSQVTMMFWYRQQPGQSLTLIATANQGSEATYESGFVIDKFPISRPNLTFSTLTVSNMSPEDSSIYLCSRDRTNNQPQHFGDGTRLSIL.

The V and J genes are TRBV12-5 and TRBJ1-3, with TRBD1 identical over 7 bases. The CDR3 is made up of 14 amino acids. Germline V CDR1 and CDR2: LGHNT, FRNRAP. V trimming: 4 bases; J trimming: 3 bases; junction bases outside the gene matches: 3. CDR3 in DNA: TGTGCTAGTGGTTCCGGGACAGTTGGAAACACCATATATTTT. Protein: CASGSGTVGNTIYF.

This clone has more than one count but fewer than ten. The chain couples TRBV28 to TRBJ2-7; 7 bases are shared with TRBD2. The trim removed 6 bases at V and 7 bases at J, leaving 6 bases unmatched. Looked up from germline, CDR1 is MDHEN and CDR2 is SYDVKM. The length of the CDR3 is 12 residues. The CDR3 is CASRWPAGEQYF. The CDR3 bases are TGTGCCAGCAGGTGGCCAGCGGGGGAGCAGTACTTC.

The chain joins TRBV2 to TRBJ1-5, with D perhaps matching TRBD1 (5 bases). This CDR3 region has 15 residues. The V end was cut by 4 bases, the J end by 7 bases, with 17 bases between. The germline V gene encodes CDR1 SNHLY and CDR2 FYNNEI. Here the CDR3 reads CASSVRSGQFQPQHF. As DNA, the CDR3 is TGTGCCAGCAGTGTTAGGTCAGGACAATTCCAGCCCCAGCATTTT. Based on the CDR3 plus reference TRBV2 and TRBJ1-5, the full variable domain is EPEVTQTPSHQVTQMGQEVILRCVPISNHLYFYWYRQILGQKVEFLVSFYNNEISEKSEIFDDQFSVERPDGSNFTLKIRSTKLEDSAMYFCASSVRSGQFQPQHFGDGTRLSIL.

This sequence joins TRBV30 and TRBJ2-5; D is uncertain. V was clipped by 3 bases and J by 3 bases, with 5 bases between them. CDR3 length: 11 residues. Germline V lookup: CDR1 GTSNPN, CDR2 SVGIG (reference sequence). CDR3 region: CAWSTKETQYF. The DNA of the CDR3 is TGTGCCTGGAGCACTAAAGAGACCCAGTACTTC.

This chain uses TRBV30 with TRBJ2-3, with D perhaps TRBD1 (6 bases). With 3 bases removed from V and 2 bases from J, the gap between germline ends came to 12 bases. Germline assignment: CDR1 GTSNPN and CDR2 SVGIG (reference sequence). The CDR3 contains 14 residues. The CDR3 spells CAWRLGANTDTQYF. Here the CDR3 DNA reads TGTGCCTGGAGGCTGGGGGCGAACACAGATACGCAGTATTTT.

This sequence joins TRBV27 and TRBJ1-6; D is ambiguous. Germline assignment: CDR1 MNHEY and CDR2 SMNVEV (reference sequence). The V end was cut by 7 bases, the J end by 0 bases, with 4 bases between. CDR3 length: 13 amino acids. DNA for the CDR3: TGTGCCAGCACCTACTCCTATAATTCACCCCTCCACTTT. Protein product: CASTYSYNSPLHF.

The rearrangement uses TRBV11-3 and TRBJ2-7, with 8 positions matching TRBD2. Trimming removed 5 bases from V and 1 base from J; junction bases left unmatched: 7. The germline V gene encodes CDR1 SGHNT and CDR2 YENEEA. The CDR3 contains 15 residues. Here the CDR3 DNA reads TGTGCCAGCAGCACTAGCGGTTCCACATCCTACGAGCAGTACTTC. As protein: CASSTSGSTSYEQYF.

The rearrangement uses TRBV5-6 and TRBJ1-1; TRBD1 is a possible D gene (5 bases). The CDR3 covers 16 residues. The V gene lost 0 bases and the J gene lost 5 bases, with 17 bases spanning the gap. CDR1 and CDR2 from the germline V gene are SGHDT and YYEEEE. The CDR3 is CASSLAGTAEWTEAFF. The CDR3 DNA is TGTGCCAGCAGCTTGGCCGGGACCGCAGAATGGACTGAAGCTTTCTTT.

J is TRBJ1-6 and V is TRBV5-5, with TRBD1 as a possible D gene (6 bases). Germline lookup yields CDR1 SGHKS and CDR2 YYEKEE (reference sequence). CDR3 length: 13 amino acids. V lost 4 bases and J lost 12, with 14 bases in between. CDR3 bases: TGTGCCAGCAGCCTGGATACAGGGAAACCCCTCCACTTT. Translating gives CASSLDTGKPLHF. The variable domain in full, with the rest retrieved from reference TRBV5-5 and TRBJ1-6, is DAGVTQSPTHLIKTRGQQVTLRCSPISGHKSVSWYQQVLGQGPQFIFQYYEKEERGRGNFPDRFSARQFPNYSSELNVNALLLGDSALYLCASSLDTGKPLHFGNGTRLTVT.

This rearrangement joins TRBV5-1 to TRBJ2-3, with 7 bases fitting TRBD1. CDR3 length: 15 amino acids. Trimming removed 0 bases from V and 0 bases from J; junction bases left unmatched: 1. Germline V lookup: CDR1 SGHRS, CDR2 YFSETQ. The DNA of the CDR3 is TGCGCCAGCAGCTTGGGACAGGGAAGCACAGATACGCAGTATTTT. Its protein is CASSLGQGSTDTQYF.

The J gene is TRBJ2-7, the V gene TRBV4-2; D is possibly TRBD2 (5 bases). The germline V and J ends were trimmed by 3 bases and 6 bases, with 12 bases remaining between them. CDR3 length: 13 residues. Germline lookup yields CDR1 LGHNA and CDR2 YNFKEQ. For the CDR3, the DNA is TGTGCCAGCAGCCAGGACTCGGGTTCCGAGCAGTACTTC. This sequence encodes CASSQDSGSEQYF.

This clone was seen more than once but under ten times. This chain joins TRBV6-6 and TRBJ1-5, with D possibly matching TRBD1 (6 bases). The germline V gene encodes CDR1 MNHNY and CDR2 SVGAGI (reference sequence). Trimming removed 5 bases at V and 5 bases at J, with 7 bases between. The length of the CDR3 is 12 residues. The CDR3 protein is CASSRQDQPQHF. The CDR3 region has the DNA TGTGCCAGCAGTAGACAGGATCAGCCCCAGCATTTT.

As DNA, the CDR3 is TGCGCCAGCAGCCCCGGTCCTAGCGGCAAACAAGAGACCCAGTACTTC. This codes for CASSPGPSGKQETQYF. The rearrangement links TRBV5-1 to TRBJ2-5; 7 bases are shared with TRBD2. The CDR3 extends over 16 amino acids. V lost 4 bases to trimming and J lost 2 bases; unmatched junction nucleotides: 11. Germline V gives CDR1 SGHRS, CDR2 YFSETQ.

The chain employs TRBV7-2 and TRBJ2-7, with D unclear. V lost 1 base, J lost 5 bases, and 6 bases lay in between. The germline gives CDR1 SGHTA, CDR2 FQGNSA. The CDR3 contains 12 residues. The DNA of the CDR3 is TGTGCCAGCAGCTTAGAGGTCCACGAGCAGTACTTC. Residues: CASSLEVHEQYF.

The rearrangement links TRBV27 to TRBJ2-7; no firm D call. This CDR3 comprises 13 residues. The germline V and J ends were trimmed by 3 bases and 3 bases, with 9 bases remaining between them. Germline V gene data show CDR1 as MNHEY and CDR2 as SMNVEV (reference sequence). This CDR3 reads CASSLGRFYEQYF. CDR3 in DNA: TGTGCCAGCAGTTTGGGCAGGTTCTACGAGCAGTACTTC.

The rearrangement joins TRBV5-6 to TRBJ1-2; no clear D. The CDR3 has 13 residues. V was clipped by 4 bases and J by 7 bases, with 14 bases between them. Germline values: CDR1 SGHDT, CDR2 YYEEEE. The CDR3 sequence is CASSITGVRGYTF. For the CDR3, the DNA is TGTGCCAGCAGCATCACCGGGGTTCGTGGCTACACCTTC.